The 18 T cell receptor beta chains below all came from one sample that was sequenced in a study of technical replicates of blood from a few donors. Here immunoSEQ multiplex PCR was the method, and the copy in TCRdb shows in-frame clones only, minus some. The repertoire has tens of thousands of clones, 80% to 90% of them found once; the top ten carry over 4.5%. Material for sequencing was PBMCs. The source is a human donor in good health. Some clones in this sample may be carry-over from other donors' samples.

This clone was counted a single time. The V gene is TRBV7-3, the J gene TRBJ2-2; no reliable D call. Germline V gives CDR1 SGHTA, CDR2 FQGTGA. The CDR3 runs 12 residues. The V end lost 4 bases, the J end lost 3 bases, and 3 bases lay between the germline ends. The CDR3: CASSYYTGELFF. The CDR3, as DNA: TGTGCCAGCAGCTACTACACCGGGGAGCTGTTTTTT.

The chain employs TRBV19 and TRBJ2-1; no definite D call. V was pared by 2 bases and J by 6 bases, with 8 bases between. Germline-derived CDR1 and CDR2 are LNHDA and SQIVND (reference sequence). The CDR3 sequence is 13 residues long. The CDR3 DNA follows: TGTGCCAGTAGTATAATGGCAAGCAATGAGCAGTTCTTC. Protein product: CASSIMASNEQFF.

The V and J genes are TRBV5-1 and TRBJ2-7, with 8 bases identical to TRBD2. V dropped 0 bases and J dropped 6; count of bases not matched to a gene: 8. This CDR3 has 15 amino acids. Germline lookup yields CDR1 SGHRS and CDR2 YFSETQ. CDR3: CASSLVSGGPIEQYF. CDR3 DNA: TGCGCCAGCAGCTTGGTGTCGGGGGGGCCGATCGAGCAGTACTTC.

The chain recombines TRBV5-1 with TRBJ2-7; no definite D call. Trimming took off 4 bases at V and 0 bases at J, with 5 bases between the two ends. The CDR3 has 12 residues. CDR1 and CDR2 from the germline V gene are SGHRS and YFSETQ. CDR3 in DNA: TGCGCCAGCAGCCCTAGCTCCTACGAGCAGTACTTC. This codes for CASSPSSYEQYF.

This CDR3 is CASSLNRDDRNQPQHF. CDR3 nucleotide sequence: TGTGCCAGCAGCTTAAACAGGGACGATAGGAATCAGCCCCAGCATTTT. V and J are TRBV7-3 and TRBJ1-5; a possible D gene is TRBD1 (6 bases). Trimming removed 1 base at V and 4 bases at J, with 14 bases between. Germline-derived CDR1 and CDR2 are SGHTA and FQGTGA. The CDR3 is 16 residues long.

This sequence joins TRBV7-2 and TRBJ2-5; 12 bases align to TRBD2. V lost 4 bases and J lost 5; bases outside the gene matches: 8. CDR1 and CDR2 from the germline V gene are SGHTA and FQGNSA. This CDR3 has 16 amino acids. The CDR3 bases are TGTGCCAGCAGCTACGGTCTAGCGGGGGGGCTTGAGACCCAGTACTTC. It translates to CASSYGLAGGLETQYF.

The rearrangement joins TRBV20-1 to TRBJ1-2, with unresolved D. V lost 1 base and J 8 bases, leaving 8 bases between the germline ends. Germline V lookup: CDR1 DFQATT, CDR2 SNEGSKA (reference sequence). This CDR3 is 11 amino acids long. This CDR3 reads CSARAGSGYTF. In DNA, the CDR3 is TGCAGTGCTAGAGCCGGGAGCGGCTACACCTTC.

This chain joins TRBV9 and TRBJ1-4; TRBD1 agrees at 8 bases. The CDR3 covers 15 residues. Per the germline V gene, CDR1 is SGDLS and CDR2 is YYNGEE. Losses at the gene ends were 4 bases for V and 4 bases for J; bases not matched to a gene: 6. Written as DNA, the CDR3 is TGTGCCAGCAGCTCCACCGGGACAGGTAATGAAAAACTGTTTTTT. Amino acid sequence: CASSSTGTGNEKLFF.

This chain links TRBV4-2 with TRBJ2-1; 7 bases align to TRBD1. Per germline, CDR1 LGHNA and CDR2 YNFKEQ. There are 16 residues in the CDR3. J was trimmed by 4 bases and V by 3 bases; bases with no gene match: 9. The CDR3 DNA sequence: TGTGCCAGCAGCCAGGATTCCGGGACAGTATACAATGAGCAGTTCTTC. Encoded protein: CASSQDSGTVYNEQFF.

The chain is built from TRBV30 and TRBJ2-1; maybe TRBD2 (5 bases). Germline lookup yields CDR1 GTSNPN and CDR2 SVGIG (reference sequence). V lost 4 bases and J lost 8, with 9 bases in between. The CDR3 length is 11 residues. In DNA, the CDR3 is TGTGCCTGGACCATCGGGGATGAGCAGTTCTTC. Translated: CAWTIGDEQFF.

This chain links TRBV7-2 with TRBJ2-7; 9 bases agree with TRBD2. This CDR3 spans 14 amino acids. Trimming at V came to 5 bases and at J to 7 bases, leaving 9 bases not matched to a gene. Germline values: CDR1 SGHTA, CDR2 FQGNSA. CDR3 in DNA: TGTGCCAGCAGCACGGGACTAGCCTCGGGAGAGCAGTACTTC. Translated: CASSTGLASGEQYF.

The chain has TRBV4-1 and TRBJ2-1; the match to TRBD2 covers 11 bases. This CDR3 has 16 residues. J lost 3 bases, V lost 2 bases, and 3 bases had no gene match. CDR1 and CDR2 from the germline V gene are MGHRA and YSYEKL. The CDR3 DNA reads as TGCGCCAGCAGCCAACCGACTAGCGGGAACTACAATGAGCAGTTCTTC. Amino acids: CASSQPTSGNYNEQFF.

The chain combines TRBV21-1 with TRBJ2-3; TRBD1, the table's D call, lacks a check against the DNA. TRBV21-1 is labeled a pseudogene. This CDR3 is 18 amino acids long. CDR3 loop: CASSKLDRNRGYTDTQYF. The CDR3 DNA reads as TGTGCCAGCAGCAAATTGGATAGGAACAGGGGGTACACAGATACGCAGTATTTT.

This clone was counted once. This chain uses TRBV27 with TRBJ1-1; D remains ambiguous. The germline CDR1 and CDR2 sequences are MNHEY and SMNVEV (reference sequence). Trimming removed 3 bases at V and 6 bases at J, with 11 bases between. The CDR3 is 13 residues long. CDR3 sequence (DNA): TGTGCCAGCAGTTTGACGGGTGGCTCTGAAGCTTTCTTT. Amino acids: CASSLTGGSEAFF.

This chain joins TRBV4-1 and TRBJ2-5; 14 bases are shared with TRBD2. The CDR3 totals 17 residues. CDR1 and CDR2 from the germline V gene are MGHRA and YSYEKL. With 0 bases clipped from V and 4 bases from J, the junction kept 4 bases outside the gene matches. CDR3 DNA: TGCGCCAGCAGCCAAGACGGACTAGCGGGGGGTATAGAGACCCAGTACTTC. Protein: CASSQDGLAGGIETQYF.

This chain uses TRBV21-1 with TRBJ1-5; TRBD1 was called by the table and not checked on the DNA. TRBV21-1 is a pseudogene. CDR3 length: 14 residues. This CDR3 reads CASSGTAMNQPQHF. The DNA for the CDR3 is TGTGCCAGCAGCGGGACAGCGATGAATCAGCCCCAGCATTTT.

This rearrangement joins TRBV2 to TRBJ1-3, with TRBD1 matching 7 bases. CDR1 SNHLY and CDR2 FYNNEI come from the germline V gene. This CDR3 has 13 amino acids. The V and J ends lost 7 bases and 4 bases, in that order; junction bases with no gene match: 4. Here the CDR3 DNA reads TGTGCCAGCAAAAAGGGACAGGGAAACACCATATATTTT. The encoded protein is CASKKGQGNTIYF.

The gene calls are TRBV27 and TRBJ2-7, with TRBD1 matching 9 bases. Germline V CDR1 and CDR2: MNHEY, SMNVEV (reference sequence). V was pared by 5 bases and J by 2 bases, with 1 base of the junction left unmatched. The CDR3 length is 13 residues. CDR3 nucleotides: TGTGCCAGCAGTCGGACAGGGGCCTACGAGCAGTACTTC. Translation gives CASSRTGAYEQYF.